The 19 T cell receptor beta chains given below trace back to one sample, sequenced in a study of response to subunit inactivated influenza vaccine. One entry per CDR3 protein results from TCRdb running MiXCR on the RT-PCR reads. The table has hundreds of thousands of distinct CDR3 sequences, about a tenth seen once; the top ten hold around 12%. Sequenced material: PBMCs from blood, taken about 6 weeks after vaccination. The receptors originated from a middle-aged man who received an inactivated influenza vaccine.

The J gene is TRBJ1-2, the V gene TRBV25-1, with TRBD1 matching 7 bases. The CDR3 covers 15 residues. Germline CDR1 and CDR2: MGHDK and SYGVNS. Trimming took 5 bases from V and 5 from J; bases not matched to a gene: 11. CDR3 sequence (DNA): TGTGCCAGCAGTCACCCGACAGGGACCCTGTATGGCTACACCTTC. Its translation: CASSHPTGTLYGYTF.

CDR3 coding DNA: TGCGCCAGCAGACTCTATCTGGCGGGGGGGCAAGATACGCAGTATTTT. It yields the protein CASRLYLAGGQDTQYF. The genes are TRBV10-2 and TRBJ2-3; 9 bases are a match to TRBD2. The CDR3 runs to 16 residues. The germline V gene has CDR1 WSHSY and CDR2 SAAADI. Trimming took 6 bases from V and 5 from J; bases not matched to a gene: 12.

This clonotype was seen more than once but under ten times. The CDR3 region is CSAAQGSNQPQHF. CDR3 DNA sequence: TGCAGTGCTGCACAGGGAAGCAATCAGCCCCAGCATTTT. The chain has TRBV20-1 and TRBJ1-5, with a weak D call TRBD1 (6 bases). V was pared by 5 bases and J by 1 base, with 9 bases between. Germline loops: CDR1 DFQATT, CDR2 SNEGSKA (reference sequence). The CDR3 sequence is 13 residues long.

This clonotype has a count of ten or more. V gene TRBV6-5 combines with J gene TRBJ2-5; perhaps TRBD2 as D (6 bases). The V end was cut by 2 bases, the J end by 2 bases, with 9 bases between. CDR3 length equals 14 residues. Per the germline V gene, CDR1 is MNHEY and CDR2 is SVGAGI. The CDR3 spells CASSYRLEQETQYF. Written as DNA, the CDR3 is TGTGCCAGCAGTTACCGACTAGAACAAGAGACCCAGTACTTC.

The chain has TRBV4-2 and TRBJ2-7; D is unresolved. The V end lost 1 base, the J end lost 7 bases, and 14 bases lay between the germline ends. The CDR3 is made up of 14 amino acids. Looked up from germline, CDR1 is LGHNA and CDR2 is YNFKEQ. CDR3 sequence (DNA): TGTGCCAGCAGCCAAGTAGTTCAGGTTCGGGAGCAGTACTTC. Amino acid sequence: CASSQVVQVREQYF.

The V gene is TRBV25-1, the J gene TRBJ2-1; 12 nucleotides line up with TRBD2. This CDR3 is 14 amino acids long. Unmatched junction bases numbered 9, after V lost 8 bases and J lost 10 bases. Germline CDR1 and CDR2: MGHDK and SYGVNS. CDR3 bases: TGTGCCAGCCAAAGACTAGCGGGAGTAGGCGAGCAGTTCTTC. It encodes CASQRLAGVGEQFF.

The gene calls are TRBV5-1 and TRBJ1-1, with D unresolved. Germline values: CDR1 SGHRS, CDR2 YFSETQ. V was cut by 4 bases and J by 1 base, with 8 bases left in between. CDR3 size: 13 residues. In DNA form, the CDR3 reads TGCGCCAGCAGCCGCCTAGGGAACACTGAAGCTTTCTTT. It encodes CASSRLGNTEAFF.

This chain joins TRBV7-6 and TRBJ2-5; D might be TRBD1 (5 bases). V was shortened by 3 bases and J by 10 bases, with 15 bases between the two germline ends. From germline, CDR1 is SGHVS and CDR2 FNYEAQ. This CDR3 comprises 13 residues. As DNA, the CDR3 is TGTGCCAGCAGCTTCGCCCGCAGGGAAGACCAGTACTTC. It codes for CASSFARREDQYF. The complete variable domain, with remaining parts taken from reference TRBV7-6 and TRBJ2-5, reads GAGVSQSPRYKVTKRGQDVALRCDPISGHVSLYWYRQALGQGPEFLTYFNYEAQQDKSGLPNDRFSAERPEGSISTLTIQRTEQRDSAMYRCASSFARREDQYFGPGTRLLVL.

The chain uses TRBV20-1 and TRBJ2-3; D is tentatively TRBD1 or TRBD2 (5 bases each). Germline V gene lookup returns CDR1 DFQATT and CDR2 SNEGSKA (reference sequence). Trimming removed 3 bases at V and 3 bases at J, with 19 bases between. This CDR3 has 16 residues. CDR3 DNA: TGCAGTGCTAGGGGACCGTTGACGGCCGGAACAGATACGCAGTATTTT. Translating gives CSARGPLTAGTDTQYF.

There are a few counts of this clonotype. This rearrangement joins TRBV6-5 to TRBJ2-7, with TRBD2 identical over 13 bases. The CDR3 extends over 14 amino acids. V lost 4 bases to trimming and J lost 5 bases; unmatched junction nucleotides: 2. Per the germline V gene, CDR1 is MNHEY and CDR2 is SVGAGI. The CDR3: CASSWGLAGNEQYF. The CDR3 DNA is TGTGCCAGCAGTTGGGGACTAGCGGGAAACGAGCAGTACTTC.

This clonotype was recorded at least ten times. The DNA for the CDR3 is TGTGCCACCGCGGGGCAGGGGGCCAGCACTGAAGCTTTCTTT. This sequence encodes CATAGQGASTEAFF. The V and J genes are TRBV15 and TRBJ1-1, with 8 bases aligning to TRBD1. The CDR3 spans 14 residues. Per the germline V gene, CDR1 is LNHNV and CDR2 is YYDKDF (reference sequence). Trimming took 8 bases from V and 4 from J; bases not matched to a gene: 9.

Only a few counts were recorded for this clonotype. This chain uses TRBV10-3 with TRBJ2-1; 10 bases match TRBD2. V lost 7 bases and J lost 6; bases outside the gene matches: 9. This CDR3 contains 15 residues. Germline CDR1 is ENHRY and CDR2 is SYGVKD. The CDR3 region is CAIMPGTSASNEQFF. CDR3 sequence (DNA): TGTGCCATCATGCCCGGGACTAGCGCTAGCAATGAGCAGTTCTTC.

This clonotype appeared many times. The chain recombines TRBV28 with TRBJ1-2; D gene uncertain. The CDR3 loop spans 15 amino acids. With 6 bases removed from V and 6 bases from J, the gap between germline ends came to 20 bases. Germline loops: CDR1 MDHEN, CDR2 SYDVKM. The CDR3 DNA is TGTGCCAGCAGCCTAACGATGGAAAGGACGAATGGCTACACCTTC. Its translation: CASSLTMERTNGYTF.

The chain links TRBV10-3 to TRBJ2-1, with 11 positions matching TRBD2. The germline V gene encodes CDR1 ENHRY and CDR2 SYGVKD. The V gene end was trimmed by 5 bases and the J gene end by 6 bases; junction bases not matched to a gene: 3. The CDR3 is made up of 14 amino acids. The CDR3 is CAISRLAGGNEQFF. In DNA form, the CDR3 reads TGTGCCATCAGTCGGCTAGCGGGAGGCAATGAGCAGTTCTTC.

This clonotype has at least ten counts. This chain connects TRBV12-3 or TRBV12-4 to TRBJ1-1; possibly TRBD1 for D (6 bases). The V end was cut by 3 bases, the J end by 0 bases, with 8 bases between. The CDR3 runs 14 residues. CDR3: CASSFGQMNTEAFF. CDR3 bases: TGTGCCAGCAGTTTCGGACAGATGAACACTGAAGCTTTCTTT.

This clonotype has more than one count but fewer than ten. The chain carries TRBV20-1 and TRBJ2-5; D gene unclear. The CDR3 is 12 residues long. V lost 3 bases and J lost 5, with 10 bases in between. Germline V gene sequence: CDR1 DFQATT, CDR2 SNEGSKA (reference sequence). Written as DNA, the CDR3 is TGCAGTGCTAGGGGTAGTGGGGAGACCCAGTACTTC. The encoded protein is CSARGSGETQYF.

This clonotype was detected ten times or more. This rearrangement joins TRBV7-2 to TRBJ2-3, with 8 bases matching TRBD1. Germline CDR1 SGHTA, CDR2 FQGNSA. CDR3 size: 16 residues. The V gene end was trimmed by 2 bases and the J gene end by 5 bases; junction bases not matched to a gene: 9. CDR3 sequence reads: CASSLRVAGTGDTQYF. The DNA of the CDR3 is TGTGCCAGCAGCTTAAGGGTAGCAGGGACAGGAGATACGCAGTATTTT.

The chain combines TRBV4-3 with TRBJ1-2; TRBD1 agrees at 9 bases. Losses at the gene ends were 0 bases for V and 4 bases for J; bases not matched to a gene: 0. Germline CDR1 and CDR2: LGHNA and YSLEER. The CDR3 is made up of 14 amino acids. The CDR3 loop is CASSQEDRGYGYTF. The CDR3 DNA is TGCGCCAGCAGCCAAGAGGACAGGGGCTATGGCTACACCTTC.

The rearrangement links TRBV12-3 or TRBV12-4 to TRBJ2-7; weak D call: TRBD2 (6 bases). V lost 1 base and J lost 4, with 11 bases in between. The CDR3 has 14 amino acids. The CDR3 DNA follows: TGTGCCAGCAGTTTAGGGGAGGCGCCATACGAGCAGTACTTC. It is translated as CASSLGEAPYEQYF.